This T cell receptor (beta chain) was observed in a study of early T cells in non-severe SARS-CoV-2 infection (TCRdb year 2021). The study in broad terms: Bulk RNA from unsorted whole blood was used for TCR sequencing, so alpha and beta chains could not be paired. Broad study findings and their caveats: VDJdb matching was skewed toward anti-spike CD8 responses and likely underestimated virus-specific expansions by missing private and CD4 specificities.

From the cysteine through the phenylalanine, the CDR3 covers 15 amino acids. Solely the CDR3 DNA is kept, with 45 bases framed from the first base. The germline V gene (reference sequence) provides CDR1 SGHKS and CDR2 YYEKEE. Between the V and J ends, shortened by 6 bases and 8 bases respectively, the junction contains 18 bases. A case-control design nested within a healthcare worker cohort in London, UK, was used, with weekly nasopharyngeal swab PCR tests and blood sampling performed. Healthcare workers were recruited between 23 and 31 March 2020, during the week of the UK lockdown, and were followed weekly for up to about 15 weeks. The library was obtained by 5' RACE. TCRdb shows the sequencer as NextSeq 500. To correct for sequencing error and PCR bias, the TCR library protocol tagged individual cDNA molecules with unique molecular identifiers. Sequencing covered both TCR alpha and beta chains, and within each sample the abundances of alpha and beta sequences were tightly co-correlated. The authors processed their data as follows. Decombinator V4 was used to perform V gene, J gene and CDR3 annotation of TCR sequences. Expanded TCRs were defined as changing significantly between any two time points under a Poisson model with p below 0.0001. TCR abundances were normalised to the total number of TCRs sequenced per sample and expressed as counts per million. TRAV1-2 paired with TRAJ12, TRAJ20 or TRAJ33 defined MAIT TCRs, while TRAV10 paired with TRAJ18 defined iNKT TCRs. VDJdb, accessed on 1 November 2021, was searched for TCRs annotated for CMV, EBV and SARS-CoV-2, and TCRs annotated for more than one antigen were excluded. TCRdb trimmed public reads at Q25 via fastp, called clones via MiXCR and kept in-frame beta chains. Each entry merges the rows of one CDR3 protein and shows their most common DNA and genes. Here the V and J calls rest on TCRdb's processing, not on the authors' analysis. The sample includes more than 55,000 distinct CDR3 sequences, with about an eighth observed a single time. The ten largest clones represent more than 1.1% of the sample.

Details on this clonotype: This receptor's antigen is unknown. No base quality information exists; no much larger clone differs at one position.

Sequencing was done on a sample of whole blood. The rearrangement joined TRBV5-5 to TRBJ1-6, and possibly TRBD1, on 5 matching bases. This TCR was sampled from an adult who was a healthcare worker with PCR-confirmed SARS-CoV-2 infection or an uninfected control (not recorded which). The CDR3 reads CASTRMGTKDSPLHF. In nucleotide form, the sequence is TGTGCCAGCACCCGAATGGGGACGAAGGATTCACCCCTCCACTTT.